The clone carrying this TCR beta chain was recorded at least ten times. The antigen is undetermined. The data are from a study of Graves' ophthalmopathy and Graves' hyperthyroidism. About the research overall: At the time of initial diagnosis and before any treatment, peripheral blood was collected.

The study's findings and limits: Blood repertoires reportedly contained most expanded thyroid clonotypes above 0.001 frequency.

PBMCs originated in roughly 10 ml of fresh peripheral blood. TCR beta CDR3 regions were amplified from RNA transcripts. Amplification began with first-round RT-PCR using HTBI primers, then second-round multiplex PCR was performed. TCRdb analysed the multiplex PCR reads with MiXCR anew, one entry per CDR3 protein. The data show about 390,000 distinct CDR3 sequences, just over 15% seen once. Germline loops: CDR1 MGHDK, CDR2 SYGVNS. V lost 2 bases and J 4 bases, leaving 11 bases between the germline ends. This CDR3 contains 14 residues. Sequencing input: peripheral blood. The gene calls are TRBV25-1 and TRBJ1-2; D call uncertain. This clonotype originated in a woman younger than 30 with stable Graves' hyperthyroidism. CDR3 sequence reads: CASSERAPPYGYTF. For the CDR3, the DNA is TGTGCCAGCAGTGAACGCGCGCCTCCCTATGGCTACACCTTC.